The T cell receptor (beta chain) described here comes from a study of breast tumors, draining lymph nodes, adjacent tissues. Findings and caveats of the study: Findings are consistent with lymph node origin and intratumoral expansion of most tumor T cells.

Breast cancer patients provided tissue from their axillary draining lymph nodes. In germline, CDR1 is SGHAT, CDR2 FQNNGV. The CDR3 runs to 15 residues. The V and J ends lost 6 bases and 4 bases respectively, with 18 bases between them. As for this clonotype: Its antigen is still unknown.

From the multiplex PCR reads, TCRdb called clonotypes with MiXCR, one entry per CDR3 protein. The table records hundreds of thousands of distinct CDR3 sequences, about 30% of them present only once. The TCR was taken from a female donor with breast cancer. Some clones in this sample may be carry-over from other donors' samples. The sequenced sample was axillary lymph node tissue. The J gene is TRBJ1-1, the V gene TRBV11-2; D is ambiguous. The CDR3 DNA follows: TGTGCCAGCAGTGAGAGTTCCCGGGCAGCCACTGAAGCTTTCTTT. It codes for CASSESSRAATEAFF.